These 9 T cell receptor beta chains share one sample of origin, sequenced in a study of T cell responses to AZD1222 COVID-19 vaccine. Profiled with immunoSEQ multiplex PCR; TCRdb holds only in-frame clones, not every one. The repertoire has roughly 150,000 clones, around 93% of them found once; the top ten carry 3% to 4%. This material consisted of peripheral blood, taken 28 days after the second AZD1222 dose. Source of these receptors: an adult who received the AZD1222 COVID-19 vaccine.

This chain uses TRBV25-1 with TRBJ1-2, with D perhaps TRBD1 (6 bases). The CDR3 extends over 15 amino acids. Trimming took 5 bases from V and 3 from J, leaving 16 bases between them. Germline V lookup: CDR1 MGHDK, CDR2 SYGVNS. The CDR3 sequence is CASSRDTGIDYGYTF. The CDR3 nucleotides are TGTGCCAGCAGTCGGGACACCGGCATCGACTATGGCTACACCTTC.

The rearrangement uses TRBV5-1 and TRBJ2-7; perhaps TRBD1 as D (5 bases). The CDR3 covers 14 residues. Trimming shortened V by 0 bases and J by 1 base, and 8 bases separated the two germline ends. The germline V gene has CDR1 SGHRS and CDR2 YFSETQ. CDR3 sequence: CASSLEQASYEQYF. The CDR3, as DNA: TGCGCCAGCAGCTTGGAACAGGCATCCTACGAGCAGTACTTC.

The chain has TRBV5-4 and TRBJ1-4; no clear D gene. The CDR3 length is 12 residues. Germline CDR1 SGHNT, CDR2 YYREEE (reference sequence). Trimming removed 3 bases at V and 5 bases at J, with 5 bases between. DNA for the CDR3: TGTGCCAGCAGCTGGGGAAATGAAAAACTGTTTTTT. This gives the protein CASSWGNEKLFF.

This clone came up once. This sequence joins TRBV30 and TRBJ2-1, with TRBD2 identical over 7 bases. CDR1 GTSNPN and CDR2 SVGIG come from the germline V gene (reference sequence). This CDR3 region has 13 residues. V shed 8 bases and J 6 bases; nucleotides not matched to a gene: 10. The DNA of the CDR3 is TGTGCCGTAGGGAGCGGGAATACCAATGAGCAGTTCTTC. Amino acid sequence: CAVGSGNTNEQFF.

The V gene is TRBV20-1, the J gene TRBJ2-4, with 8 bases fitting TRBD2. This CDR3 contains 13 residues. The junction had 4 bases not matched to a gene; V was cut back by 3 bases and J by 6 bases. Per the germline V gene, CDR1 is DFQATT and CDR2 is SNEGSKA (reference sequence). CDR3 bases: TGCAGTGCTAGTTGGAGCGGGGGAAACATTCAGTACTTC. It translates to CSASWSGGNIQYF.

The genes are TRBV30 and TRBJ1-6; possibly TRBD1 for D (5 bases). The V and J ends lost 3 bases and 9 bases respectively, with 12 bases between them. Germline CDR1 reads GTSNPN; CDR2 reads SVGIG (reference sequence). CDR3 length: 13 amino acids. The CDR3 loop is CAWRRLGGSPLHF. The CDR3 nucleotides are TGTGCCTGGAGACGCCTCGGGGGTTCACCCCTCCACTTT.

In nucleotides, the CDR3 is TGTTCCTCCAAGGGTGGCAGGGGGAACACTGAAGCTTTCTTT. Protein product: CSSKGGRGNTEAFF. This chain links TRBV5-4 with TRBJ1-1, with D tentatively TRBD1 (6 bases). Germline assignment: CDR1 SGHNT and CDR2 YYREEE (reference sequence). There are 14 residues in the CDR3.

DNA of the CDR3: TGTGCCAGCAGCTCCGCCCGGAGCTCCTATAATTCACCCCTCCACTTT. Protein: CASSSARSSYNSPLHF. This chain links TRBV7-9 with TRBJ1-6; no definite D call. The CDR3 runs to 16 residues. V lost 4 bases to trimming and J lost 0 bases, with 10 bases between them. CDR1 is SEHNR and CDR2 is FQNEAQ in the germline V gene (reference sequence).

The genes are TRBV4-2 and TRBJ2-6; D might be TRBD1 (5 bases). V shed 0 bases and J shed 12 bases, with 15 bases lying between them. The CDR3 spans 15 residues. In germline, CDR1 is LGHNA, CDR2 YNFKEQ. The CDR3 reads CASSQDPDSVIVLTF. The DNA of the CDR3 is TGTGCCAGCAGCCAAGACCCAGACAGTGTAATCGTCCTGACTTTC.